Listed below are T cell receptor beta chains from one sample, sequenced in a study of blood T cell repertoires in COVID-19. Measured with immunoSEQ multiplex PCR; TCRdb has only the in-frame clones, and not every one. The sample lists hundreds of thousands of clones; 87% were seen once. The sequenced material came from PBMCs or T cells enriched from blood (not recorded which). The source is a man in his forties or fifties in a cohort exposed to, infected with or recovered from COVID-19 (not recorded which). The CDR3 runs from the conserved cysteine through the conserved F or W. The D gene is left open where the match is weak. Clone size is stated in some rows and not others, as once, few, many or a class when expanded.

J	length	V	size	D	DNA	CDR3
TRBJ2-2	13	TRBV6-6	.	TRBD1	TGTGCCAGCAGCTTGACAGGGGTCGGGGAGCTGTTTTTT	CASSLTGVGELFF
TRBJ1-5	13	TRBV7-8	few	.	TGTGCCAGCAGCTTAGGCGGGGGCCAGCCCCAGCATTTT	CASSLGGGQPQHF
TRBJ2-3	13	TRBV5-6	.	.	TGTGCCAGCAGCTCGGTGGAGGGTGCTACGCAGTATTTT	CASSSVEGATQYF
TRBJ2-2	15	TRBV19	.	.	TGTGCCAGTAGTATCTCCAGCGCGAACACCGGGGAGCTGTTTTTT	CASSISSANTGELFF
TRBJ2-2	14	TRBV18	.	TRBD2	TGTGCCAGCTCACCACTTCTAGCGGAGCCGGAGCTGTTTTTT	CASSPLLAEPELFF
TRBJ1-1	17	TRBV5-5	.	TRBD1	TGTGCCAGCAGCCCGGATGACAGGGGGCTAAGGAACACTGAAGCTTTCTTT	CASSPDDRGLRNTEAFF
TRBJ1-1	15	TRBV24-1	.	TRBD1	TGTGCCACCAGTGATTCGACAGGGGAGGCAACTGAAGCTTTCTTT	CATSDSTGEATEAFF
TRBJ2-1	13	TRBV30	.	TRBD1	TGTGCCTGGAGTCAGGACAGGGGTTCTGAGCAGTTCTTC	CAWSQDRGSEQFF
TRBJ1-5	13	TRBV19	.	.	TGTGCCAGTACTCTGACAGGAAATCAGCCCCAGCATTTT	CASTLTGNQPQHF
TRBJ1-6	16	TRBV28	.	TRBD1	TGTGCCAGCAGTTTAGGGACAGGACTCTATAATTCACCCCTCCACTTT	CASSLGTGLYNSPLHF
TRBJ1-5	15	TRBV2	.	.	TGTGCCAGCAGTCCAGGACAGTCTAGCAATCAGCCCCAGCATTTT	CASSPGQSSNQPQHF
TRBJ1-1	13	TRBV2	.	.	TGTGCCAGCAGCCCGGGACAGAACACTGAAGCTTTCTTT	CASSPGQNTEAFF
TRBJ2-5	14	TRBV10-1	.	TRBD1	TGCGCCAGCAGTTTCGGACAGGGAAGAGAGACCCAGTACTTC	CASSFGQGRETQYF
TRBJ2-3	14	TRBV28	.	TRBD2	TGTGCCAGCAGTACTAGCGGGAGCCCAGATACGCAGTATTTT	CASSTSGSPDTQYF
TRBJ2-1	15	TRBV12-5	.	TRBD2	TGTGCTAGTGGCCGGATAGGCGGGAGGGCCGATGAGCAGTTCTTC	CASGRIGGRADEQFF
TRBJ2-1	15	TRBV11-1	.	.	TGTGCCAGCAGCCCCCCCAGACGGGTATACAATGAGCAGTTCTTC	CASSPPRRVYNEQFF
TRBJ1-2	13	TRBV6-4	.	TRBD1	TGTGCCAGCAGTCCCGGGGACAGGGACGGCTACACCTTC	CASSPGDRDGYTF
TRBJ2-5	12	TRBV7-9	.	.	TGTGCCAGCAGCTTAGAGAGGGAGACCCAGTACTTC	CASSLERETQYF
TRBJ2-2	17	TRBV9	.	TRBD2	TGTGCCAGCAGCGTTCACGCTAGCGGGAGTTTAGGCGGGGAGCTGTTTTTT	CASSVHASGSLGGELFF
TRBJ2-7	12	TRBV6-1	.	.	TGTGCCAGCAGTACCCGCGGAGACGAGCAGTACTTC	CASSTRGDEQYF
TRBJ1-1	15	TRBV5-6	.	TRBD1	TGTGCCAGCAGCCGCAGGACAGGGGGAACCACTGAAGCTTTCTTT	CASSRRTGGTTEAFF
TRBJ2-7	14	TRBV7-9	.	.	TGTGCCAGCAGCTCCTCTTGGGCCACCTACGAGCAGTACTTC	CASSSSWATYEQYF
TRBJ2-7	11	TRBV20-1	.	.	TGCAGTGCTAGAGATCAGGTCGAGCAGTACTTC	CSARDQVEQYF
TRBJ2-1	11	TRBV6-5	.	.	TGTGCCAGCAGTTTTGGTTCGAACATGTTCTTC	CASSFGSNMFF
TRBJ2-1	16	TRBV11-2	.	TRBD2	TGTGCCAGCAGCTTAAGGGAAGGACTAGGGTACAATGAGCAGTTCTTC	CASSLREGLGYNEQFF
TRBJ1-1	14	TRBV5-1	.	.	TGCGCCAGCAGCTTGGCGGGGGAGGACACTGAAGCTTTCTTT	CASSLAGEDTEAFF
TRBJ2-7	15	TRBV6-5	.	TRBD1	TGTGCCAGCAGTCCTGGACAGGGGGAGATCGTTGGGCAGTACTTC	CASSPGQGEIVGQYF
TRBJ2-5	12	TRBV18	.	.	TGTGCCAGCTCACGGCCCCAGTCGACCCAGTACTTC	CASSRPQSTQYF
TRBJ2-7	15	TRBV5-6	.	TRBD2	TGTGCCAGCAGCAAGGGACTAGCGGGTGCCTACGAGCAGTACTTC	CASSKGLAGAYEQYF
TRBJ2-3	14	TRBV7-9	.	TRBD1	TGTGCCAGCAGTAGGACAGGGGGCATAGATACGCAGTATTTT	CASSRTGGIDTQYF
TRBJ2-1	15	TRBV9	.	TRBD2	TGTGCCAGCAGCGTAGGGATGACTAGCCGAAATGAGCAGTTCTTC	CASSVGMTSRNEQFF
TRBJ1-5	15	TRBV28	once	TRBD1	TGTGCCAGCAACCTAGGGGGCTGGGGGTATCAGCCCCAGCATTTT	CASNLGGWGYQPQHF
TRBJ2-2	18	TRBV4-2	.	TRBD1	TGTGCCAGCAGCCAAGGGGCTTCAGGGGGATCGGACACCGGGGAGCTGTTTTTT	CASSQGASGGSDTGELFF
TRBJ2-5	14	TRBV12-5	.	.	TGTGCTAGTGGCGACTCCGGCGGACAAGAGACCCAGTACTTC	CASGDSGGQETQYF
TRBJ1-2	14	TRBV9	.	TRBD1	TGTGCCAGCAGCGCCGGGACAGGGACCTATGGCTACACCTTC	CASSAGTGTYGYTF
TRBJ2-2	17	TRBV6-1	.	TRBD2	TGTGCCAGCAGTGGGGCTAGCGGACCTGCGAACACCGGGGAGCTGTTTTTT	CASSGASGPANTGELFF
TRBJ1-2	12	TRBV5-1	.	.	TGCGCCAGCAGCAGCGGTGGGAGTGGCTACACCTTC	CASSSGGSGYTF
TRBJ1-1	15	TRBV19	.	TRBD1	TGTGCCAGTAGTATATCTACAGGGGTAGGGACTGAAGCTTTCTTT	CASSISTGVGTEAFF
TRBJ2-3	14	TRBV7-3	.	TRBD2	TGTGCCAGCAGCGTCCTAGCGGGCCAGGATACGCAGTATTTT	CASSVLAGQDTQYF
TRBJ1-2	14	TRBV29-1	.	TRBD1	TGCAGCACTCGGGAACAGGGGGTATCCTATGGCTACACCTTC	CSTREQGVSYGYTF
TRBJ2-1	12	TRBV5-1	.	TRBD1	TGCGCCAGCAGTAGGGGACAGCATGAGCAGTTCTTC	CASSRGQHEQFF
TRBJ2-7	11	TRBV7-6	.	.	TGTGCCAGCAGCCCAGGCCTCGAGCAGTACTTC	CASSPGLEQYF
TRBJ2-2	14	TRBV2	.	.	TGTGCCACGCAACGGGACACCAACACCGGGGAGCTGTTTTTT	CATQRDTNTGELFF
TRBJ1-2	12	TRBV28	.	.	TGTGCCAGCAGTCCTGCTAACTATGGCTACACCTTC	CASSPANYGYTF
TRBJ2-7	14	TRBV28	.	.	TGTGCCAGCAGTCCGGACAGCATAGCCTACGAGCAGTACTTC	CASSPDSIAYEQYF
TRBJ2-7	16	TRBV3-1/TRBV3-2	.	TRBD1	TGTGCCAGCAGCCGACATTCGGGGACAGGGGTGGGGGAGCAGTACTTC	CASSRHSGTGVGEQYF
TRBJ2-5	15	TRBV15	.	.	TGTGCCACCAGCAGAGACCCCAGGGCTGGAGAGACCCAGTACTTC	CATSRDPRAGETQYF
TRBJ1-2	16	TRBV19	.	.	TGTGCCAGTAGTCCCGGACAGTTACAGATCGGCTATGGCTACACCTTC	CASSPGQLQIGYGYTF
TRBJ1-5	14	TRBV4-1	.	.	TGCGCCAGCAGCCAAGACGTTAGCAATCAGCCCCAGCATTTT	CASSQDVSNQPQHF
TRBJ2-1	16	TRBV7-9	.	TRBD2	TGTGCCAGCAGACCCGGGACTAGCGGCTTTTACAATGAGCAGTTCTTC	CASRPGTSGFYNEQFF
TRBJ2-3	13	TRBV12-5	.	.	TGTGCTAGTGGTTTGTTGGGGCGGGATACGCAGTATTTT	CASGLLGRDTQYF
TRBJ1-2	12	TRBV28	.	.	TGTGCCAGCACGAGAGCTAACTATGGCTACACCTTC	CASTRANYGYTF
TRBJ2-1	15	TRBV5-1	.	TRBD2	TGCGCCAGCAGGGGACTAGCGGGCAACTACAATGAGCAGTTCTTC	CASRGLAGNYNEQFF
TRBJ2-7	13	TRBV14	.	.	TGTGCCAGTAGATGGGCCGGCAAGGACGAGCAGTACTTC	CASRWAGKDEQYF
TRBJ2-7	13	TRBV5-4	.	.	TGTGCCAGCACCCTACAGGGTACCTACGAGCAGTACTTC	CASTLQGTYEQYF